This passage covers 11 T cell receptor beta chains from one sample sequenced in a study of monozygotic twins with inflammatory bowel disease. Reanalyzing the 5' RACE reads, TCRdb keeps one entry per CDR3 protein, without DNA. Its table lists tens of thousands of distinct CDR3 sequences. Sequencing was done on a sample of blood. The receptors here all came from a human donor with ulcerative colitis or Crohn's disease, or a healthy co-twin of an affected twin (not recorded which).

The rearrangement uses TRBV5-1 and TRBJ1-1. The CDR3 is made up of 14 amino acids. Germline loops: CDR1 SGHRS, CDR2 YFSETQ. This CDR3 reads CASSWGTKPFEAFF.

The V gene is TRBV7-8, the J gene TRBJ2-5. Germline CDR1 SGHVS, CDR2 FQNEAQ. The CDR3 is 14 residues long. This CDR3 is CASSQETIGETQYF.

The chain carries TRBV6-1 and TRBJ2-3. The CDR3 is 16 amino acids. Germline loops: CDR1 MNHNS, CDR2 SASEGT. CDR3 loop: CASSEGGTELTDTQYF.

This chain connects TRBV5-1 to TRBJ1-1; TCRdb picks TRBD1, but there is no DNA to check that call. CDR1 SGHRS and CDR2 YFSETQ come from the germline V gene. The CDR3 loop spans 16 amino acids. CDR3 loop: CASSLEPGQGDTEAFF.

The CDR3 region is CASSYEGYNEQFF. V gene TRBV6-5 combines with J gene TRBJ2-1; TCRdb returns TRBD2, unconfirmable since there is no DNA. Germline V CDR1 and CDR2: MNHEY, SVGAGI. The CDR3 length is 13 residues.

The J gene is TRBJ1-6, the V gene TRBV20-1. This CDR3 spans 15 amino acids. Germline V lookup: CDR1 DFQATT, CDR2 SNEGSKA (reference sequence). The CDR3 loop reads CSARDRVTGNSPLHF.

The chain carries TRBV3-1 and TRBJ1-5; TCRdb returns TRBD1, unconfirmable since there is no DNA. The CDR3 extends over 12 amino acids. In germline, CDR1 is LGHDT, CDR2 YNNKEL (reference sequence). CDR3: CASSHPGQPQHF.

V and J are TRBV6-1 and TRBJ1-2. The V gene's germline CDR1 is MNHNS and CDR2 SASEGT. The CDR3 totals 12 residues. CDR3 sequence reads: CASSGNNYGYTF.

The rearrangement joins TRBV10-2 to TRBJ2-7; TCRdb calls TRBD1, which cannot be checked without DNA. Germline CDR1 WSHSY, CDR2 SAAADI. The length of the CDR3 is 16 residues. CDR3 region: CASSESSGTGSYEQYF.

The chain has TRBV4-1 and TRBJ1-5; the D call from TCRdb, TRBD1, cannot be confirmed without DNA. The CDR3 loop spans 14 amino acids. The germline CDR1 and CDR2 sequences are MGHRA and YSYEKL. Here the CDR3 reads CASSRGTGTGDQHF.

The chain uses TRBV5-1 and TRBJ2-1; no DNA is available, so the TRBD2 call from TCRdb remains unchecked. Germline CDR1 SGHRS, CDR2 YFSETQ. This CDR3 is 14 amino acids long. This CDR3 is CASSPSTSYNEQFF.